Listed below are T cell receptor beta chains from one sample, sequenced in a study of blood T cell repertoires in COVID-19. Only in-frame clones appear in the TCRdb table, and some are missing; sequencing was by immunoSEQ multiplex PCR. The table has 130,000 to 150,000 clones, roughly 80% seen once; the top ten hold 35% to 45%. The sequenced material came from peripheral blood. The receptors stem from a human donor in a cohort sampled during active COVID-19. Both conserved end residues are trimmed from each CDR3. The D gene is left open where the match is weak.

TRBJ1-3 TRBV27 TRBD1 ASSFGTGAGNTIY
TRBJ1-2 TRBV7-2 NA ASSSQGPNYGYT
TRBJ2-2 TRBV7-6 NA ASSLAGRGATGELF
TRBJ1-1 TRBV6-5 TRBD1 ASTIPGQMNTEAF
TRBJ2-7 TRBV5-8 TRBD2 ASRPLAGGPYEQY
TRBJ1-2 TRBV7-2 NA ASSFPQGYGYT
TRBJ1-2 TRBV12-5 NA ASGPIDRQVYGYT
TRBJ2-3 TRBV19 TRBD1 ASSWGQVSTDTQY
TRBJ1-2 TRBV21-1 NA ASSFTGTGGERTGCAYT
TRBJ2-7 TRBV28 NA ASSSSTETYEQY
TRBJ1-1 TRBV13 NA ASSSRVGSTEAF
TRBJ1-5 TRBV3-1/TRBV3-2 NA ASSQATGYQPQH
TRBJ2-3 TRBV5-6 NA ASSFWQGGYTQY
TRBJ1-1 TRBV7-2 NA ASSFGGARTEAF
TRBJ2-7 TRBV2 TRBD2 ASSVSLAGAYEQY
TRBJ1-5 TRBV6-5 NA ASRQRENQPQH
TRBJ1-4 TRBV6-2/TRBV6-3 NA ASSPSWREKLF
TRBJ1-3 TRBV9 TRBD1 ASSVQGEGNTIY
TRBJ1-4 TRBV27 TRBD1 ASSPDRGVSKLF
TRBJ2-2 TRBV6-6 NA ASSNGFGLTGELF
TRBJ2-7 TRBV3-1/TRBV3-2 TRBD2 ASSLISGLRSEQY
TRBJ1-1 TRBV12-3/TRBV12-4 NA ASRTEGNTEAF
TRBJ1-2 TRBV4-1 TRBD1 ASSQTGGYGYT
TRBJ2-7 TRBV30 TRBD1 AWRRQGPNEQY
TRBJ1-1 TRBV7-2 NA ASSLEGRAGEGNTEAF
TRBJ1-1 TRBV27 NA ASSLSKGGGTEAF
TRBJ2-7 TRBV29-1 TRBD2 SVFGTSGGPSSYEQY
TRBJ2-1 TRBV7-9 TRBD2 ASSGLASYNEQF
TRBJ2-3 TRBV28 TRBD2 ASSQLAGAVTYTQY
TRBJ1-4 TRBV11-3 TRBD1 ASTTGQGDEKLF
TRBJ2-5 TRBV25-1 NA ASSDLTGTAEY
TRBJ1-2 TRBV7-9 TRBD1 ASSLGDRGYGYT
TRBJ1-2 TRBV4-3 TRBD1 ASSQGAGTGLNYGYT
TRBJ1-2 TRBV3-1/TRBV3-2 NA ASSHREAYGYT